Listed here are 7 T cell receptor beta chains from one sample, sequenced in a study of blood T cells in healthy people across ages (dated by TCRdb to 2015 to 2017). Libraries were prepared through 5' RACE. The instrument given in TCRdb is Illumina HiSeq 2500. The second PCR ran for roughly 7 to 11 cycles and used a J-beta primer mix along with a sample-barcoded 5' primer. TCRdb reran the public reads through fastp at Q25 and MiXCR, keeping productive beta chains. Records with the same CDR3 protein are collapsed into one entry carrying the most frequent genes and DNA. The sample table holds 550,000 to 700,000 distinct CDR3 sequences, of which 25% to 30% were seen once. Jointly, the top ten make up around a sixth of the sample. The specimen sequenced was blood. Receptors originate from a woman aged 70-85 years in good health.

As concerns this clonotype: This may come from a read error, since a much larger clone is one base off. The chain combines TRBV6-5 with TRBJ2-5; D may correspond to TRBD1 or TRBD2 (5 bases each). The germline V gene encodes CDR1 MNHEY and CDR2 SVGAGI. The CDR3 consists of 13 residues. CDR3 protein: CASRQDGWGTQHF. Here the CDR3 DNA reads TGTGCCAGCAGACAGGATGGTTGGGGGACCCAGCACTTC.

The V call is TRBV29-1, the J call TRBJ1-2, with a possible D match to TRBD1 (6 bases). V was cut by 5 bases and J by 4 bases, with 11 bases left in between. CDR3 length equals 12 residues. From germline, CDR1 is SQVTM and CDR2 ANQGSEA. This chain's CDR3 is CSVSDSGYGYTF. The CDR3, as DNA: TGCAGCGTTTCGGACAGTGGCTATGGCTACACCTTC.

This clonotype has just a few counts. The chain joins TRBV14 to TRBJ2-1, with TRBD1 matching over 7 bases. CDR1 is SGHDN, CDR2 FVKESK, per germline. This CDR3 has 13 amino acids. The J segment lost 9 bases and the V segment lost 4 bases, leaving 6 bases of the junction unmatched. The CDR3 DNA is TGTGCCAGCAGCCCACAGGGGCTGGGTGAGCAGTTCTTC. Translated: CASSPQGLGEQFF.

The sample holds one count of this clonotype. The chain combines TRBV20-1 with TRBJ2-1; D unclear. Germline CDR1 and CDR2: DFQATT and SNEGSKA (reference sequence). This CDR3 is 15 amino acids long. Trimming took 2 bases from V and 4 from J, leaving 15 bases between them. The CDR3 sequence: CSARLQELRYNEQFF. In nucleotides, the CDR3 is TGCAGTGCTAGACTGCAGGAGCTGAGGTACAATGAGCAGTTCTTC.

This clonotype showed up just once. J is TRBJ2-3 and V is TRBV20-1; a weak D match, TRBD2 (5 bases). Trimming removed 0 bases from V and 4 bases from J, with 14 bases in between. The CDR3 runs 15 residues. The V gene's germline CDR1 is DFQATT and CDR2 SNEGSKA (reference sequence). The CDR3 bases are TGCAGTGCTAGAGATTCGACGGGATCTGCAGATACGCAGTATTTT. Amino acid sequence: CSARDSTGSADTQYF.

V and J are TRBV20-1 and TRBJ2-5; no definite D call. Matching the DNA end better, TRBJ2-7 makes the J call doubtful. Germline CDR1 and CDR2: DFQATT and SNEGSKA (reference sequence). The CDR3 covers 15 residues. CDR3 nucleotide sequence: TGCAGTGCCCTTGTCCATGGGTCCCACTCCTACGAGCAGTACTTC. It yields the protein CSALVHGSHSYEQYF.

This clonotype was detected a few times. This chain joins TRBV6-2 or TRBV6-3 and TRBJ2-7, with D possibly being TRBD1 (5 bases). Germline V gives CDR1 MNHEY, CDR2 SVGEGT. The CDR3 runs 16 residues. The V end was cut by 6 bases, the J end by 0 bases, with 18 bases between. The CDR3 spells CASSLGTGFSSYEQYF. Written as DNA, the CDR3 is TGTGCCAGCAGCCTTGGAACAGGATTTAGCTCCTACGAGCAGTACTTC.